This T cell receptor beta chain was identified during a study of T cell repertoires in cytomegalovirus infection (dated by TCRdb to between 2018 and 2020). Background on the whole study: Donor HLA type was relevant to the analysis, as public TCR beta signatures indicated carriage of CMV infection together with the matching HLA type.

V is pruned by 4 bases and J by 0 bases, leaving 11 bases of the junction without a gene match. Per the germline V gene, KGHSH is the CDR1 and LQKENI is the CDR2. Taken from cysteine to phenylalanine, the CDR3 has 18 residues. CDR3 DNA is the only sequence kept; it has 54 bases, read in frame from the first base. For sequencing, an Illumina HiSeq 1500 was employed. TCRdb handled the public reads itself, with Q25 trimming in fastp and clone calling in MiXCR, and kept productive beta chains. A single entry per CDR3 protein holds the most common genes and DNA from its merged rows. The sample table holds around 740,000 distinct CDR3 sequences, of which approximately 34% were seen once. The ten largest make up about 2.8% of the sample. Details on this clonotype: Its antigen is currently not known. There are no base qualities to consult, and no much larger clone falls within one base.

The study at large found these results: The ex vivo response was dominated by HLA-C-restricted CMV-specific TCR beta clonotypes, which also provided the single most frequent clonotype in two of eight donors. Cumulative frequency of public TCR beta family members discriminated carriers of CMV infection plus the relevant HLA type in this cohort and an independent approximately 350-donor cohort.

Recombination connected TRBV18 to TRBJ2-5; TRBD1 lines up with 10 middle nucleotides. The source of this sequence is a human donor in good health (CMV status not recorded). Some clones in this sample may be carry-over from other donors' samples. The sample consisted of PBMCs. Here is the DNA: TGTGCCAGCTCACTCAAAGCCGGGACAGGGGTGTACCAAGAGACCCAGTACTTC. The resulting protein is CASSLKAGTGVYQETQYF.